Each of the 6 T cell receptor beta chains below was sequenced from the same sample in a study of T cells expressing NK-cell markers. Using the 5' RACE reads, TCRdb records one entry per CDR3 protein without DNA. This sample's table has about 260,000 distinct CDR3 sequences. What was sequenced was blood T cells: a sorted CD56 or NKG2C T cell subset, CD4+ or CD8+ T cells, or bulk PBMC T cells (not recorded which). The source of these receptors is a woman between 18 and 75 years old in good health.

The CDR3 spells CSAGTGFLHYGYTF. This sequence joins TRBV20-1 and TRBJ1-2; TCRdb names TRBD1, which stays unverified in the absence of DNA. The V gene's germline CDR1 is DFQATT and CDR2 SNEGSKA (reference sequence). The CDR3 is made up of 14 amino acids.

V and J are TRBV10-2 and TRBJ2-5; the TCRdb D gene call, TRBD2, has no DNA to confirm it. This CDR3 comprises 15 residues. CDR1 is WSHSY and CDR2 is SAAADI in the germline V gene. This CDR3 reads CASRGTSGAQETQYF.

V is TRBV10-3 and J is TRBJ2-2. The CDR3 extends over 14 amino acids. Germline V gene data show CDR1 as ENHRY and CDR2 as SYGVKD. CDR3 residues: CAISPDMLPGELFF.

This chain links TRBV4-3 with TRBJ2-3; TCRdb selects TRBD2, and the lack of DNA leaves this call unchecked. The germline V gene encodes CDR1 LGHNA and CDR2 YSLEER. The CDR3 runs to 16 residues. CDR3 sequence: CASSQGAGGSTDTQYF.

This sequence joins TRBV7-2 and TRBJ2-2; TCRdb selects TRBD2, and the lack of DNA leaves this call unchecked. The germline gives CDR1 SGHTA, CDR2 FQGNSA. The CDR3 consists of 15 residues. The CDR3 region is CASTSWGRRAGELFF.

The rearrangement joins TRBV18 to TRBJ2-7. The CDR3 totals 14 residues. Per germline, CDR1 KGHSH and CDR2 LQKENI. The CDR3 sequence is CASSLAGGTYEQYF.